This T cell receptor beta chain was profiled in a study of shared clonotypes between healthy human individuals. The repertoire was sequenced with immunoSEQ multiplex PCR; TCRdb's copy has only in-frame clones and lacks some. The sample contains over 950,000 clones, 60% to 85% of which appear only once. The CDR3 has 15 amino acids. The germline CDR1 and CDR2 sequences are SGHVS and FQNEAQ. Trimming cost V 1 base and J 2 bases, with 12 bases left between them. The sequence was collected from a young man in good health. Some clones in this sample may be carry-over from other donors' samples. V usage is TRBV7-8 and J usage is TRBJ2-7, with D perhaps matching TRBD2 (5 bases). Sample: memory CD4+ T cells from PBMCs. The subset: CD45RA-negative fraction. The CDR3 DNA is TGTGCCAGCAGCTTAGGGAAGGACGGGACCTACGAGCAGTACTTC. Translating gives CASSLGKDGTYEQYF. Full variable domain (remainder filled in from reference TRBV7-8 and TRBJ2-7): GAGVSQSPRYKVAKRGQDVALRCDPISGHVSLFWYQQALGQGPEFLTYFQNEAQLDKSGLPSDRFFAERPEGSVSTLKIQRTQQEDSAVYLCASSLGKDGTYEQYFGPGTRLTVT.